These T cell receptor beta chains were read from a single sample in a study of Graves' ophthalmopathy and Graves' hyperthyroidism. TCRdb itself ran the multiplex PCR reads through MiXCR, one entry per CDR3 protein. The sample has hundreds of thousands of distinct CDR3 sequences, more than 40% seen once. The sample consisted of peripheral blood. The source is an adult man with Graves' ophthalmopathy. Both conserved end residues are part of each CDR3. D genes are given only for firm matches. Where a row states a size, it is once, few, many or the class of an expanded clone; other rows omit it.

-	few	TRBJ1-2	TRBV19	TGTGCCTGGAGTGGAGAGGGCTACACCTTC	CAWSGEGYTF
-	-	TRBJ1-5	TRBV12-3/TRBV12-4	TGTGCCAGCAGCAACCCCGGGGATAATCAGCCCCAGCATTTT	CASSNPGDNQPQHF
-	few	TRBJ1-1	TRBV19	TGTGCCAGTACCTCGGGGCTACCGGGACTGAACACTGAAGCTTTCTTT	CASTSGLPGLNTEAFF
-	few	TRBJ1-3	TRBV5-5	TGTGCCAGCGACCAACAGCAGGAGGGCTTGGACACCATATATTTT	CASDQQQEGLDTIYF
TRBD1	many	TRBJ2-6	TRBV4-2	TGTGCCAGCAGCCAAGGAGGGACAGCAAACAACGTCCTGACTTTC	CASSQGGTANNVLTF
-	-	TRBJ2-1	TRBV2	TGTGCCAGCGGAAACAGCCGACAGTATGAGCAGTTCTTC	CASGNSRQYEQFF
-	many	TRBJ1-2	TRBV15	TGTGCCACCAGCAGAGGATCAGGGAACTATGGCTACACCTTC	CATSRGSGNYGYTF
-	few	TRBJ1-6	TRBV12-3/TRBV12-4	TGTGCCAGCAGCCGAGCGACTCGCACGGGGAATTCACCCCTCCACTTT	CASSRATRTGNSPLHF
-	-	TRBJ1-2	TRBV7-6	TGTGCCAGCAGCCCCGGTACAGGGTACCGTCATGGCTACACCTTC	CASSPGTGYRHGYTF
TRBD1	-	TRBJ1-4	TRBV9	TGTGCCAGCAGCGGACAGGGGACAGGTCTCACTGAAAAACTGTTTTTT	CASSGQGTGLTEKLFF
-	many	TRBJ2-5	TRBV20-1	TGCAGTGCTAGAGATCTGCGGGACCAAGAGACCCAGTACTTC	CSARDLRDQETQYF
TRBD1	few	TRBJ1-4	TRBV7-8	TGCGCCAGCAGCCAATTTCGGGGACAGGGAAATGAAAAACTGTTTTTT	CASSQFRGQGNEKLFF
-	many	TRBJ1-6	TRBV7-2	TGTGCCAGCAGCTCCCGGGCCTCCCGTAATTCACCCCTCCACTTT	CASSSRASRNSPLHF
-	-	TRBJ2-3	TRBV10-3	TGTGCCATCAGTGTCCAGGGTAGAACAGATACGCAGTATTTT	CAISVQGRTDTQYF
-	few	TRBJ2-7	TRBV14	TGTGCCAGCAGCCAGGACCCCCGGTCCGAGCAGTACTTC	CASSQDPRSEQYF
TRBD1	few	TRBJ2-2	TRBV12-3/TRBV12-4	TGTGCCAGCAGTTTTCGGGACAGGGGGCGTAGCGGGGAGCTGTTTTTT	CASSFRDRGRSGELFF
TRBD1	many	TRBJ2-5	TRBV2	TGTGCCAGCAAGAAGAGGGGACAGGCCAAACAAGAGACCCAGTACTTC	CASKKRGQAKQETQYF
TRBD1	few	TRBJ2-7	TRBV5-8	TGTGCCAGCGCTCGAAGGACAGGGTTCAACGAGCAGTACTTC	CASARRTGFNEQYF
TRBD1	many	TRBJ1-2	TRBV2	TGTGCCAGCAGGGGACAGGGCTATAACTATGGCTACACCTTC	CASRGQGYNYGYTF
-	-	TRBJ2-4	TRBV29-1	TGCAGCGTTTTAGGGGTAGGCAAAAACATTCAGTACTTC	CSVLGVGKNIQYF
-	few	TRBJ2-5	TRBV3-1	TGTGCCAGCAGCCAACTTGCCCAAGAGACCCAGTACTTC	CASSQLAQETQYF
-	-	TRBJ1-2	TRBV24-1	TGTGCCACCAGTGATCCCCTGGTGGGGGATGCCTATGGCTACACCTTC	CATSDPLVGDAYGYTF
-	few	TRBJ1-1	TRBV25-1	TGTGCCAGCAGTTTACGTACAGGGATCGTAGCTTTCTTT	CASSLRTGIVAFF
-	-	TRBJ1-1	TRBV5-1	TGCGCCAGCAGCTCTTCCGGGAACACTGAAGCTTCCTTT	CASSSSGNTEASF
TRBD1	many	TRBJ1-2	TRBV4-3	TGCGCCAGCAGCCAGCTCAGGACAGGGGGCGACACCTTC	CASSQLRTGGDTF
-	-	TRBJ2-7	TRBV24-1	TGTGCCACCAGTCCCGGCGGGCAAGGGCACCTCTACGAGCAGTACTTC	CATSPGGQGHLYEQYF
-	many	TRBJ1-3	TRBV10-3	TGTGCCATCAGTGCCGGGGTTGGAAACACCATATATTTT	CAISAGVGNTIYF
-	many	TRBJ1-1	TRBV12-3/TRBV12-4	TGTGCCAGCAGTTTAGGCGACACCAGCCCCGCTTTCTTT	CASSLGDTSPAFF
TRBD1	many	TRBJ2-5	TRBV25-1	TGTGCCAGCAGTGATCCTCCGGGACAGGGGACTGGCGAGACCCAGTACTTC	CASSDPPGQGTGETQYF
TRBD1	-	TRBJ1-2	TRBV5-4	TGTGCCAGCAGCTTGCAGGGGGCAGGGAGGAACTATGGCTACACCTTC	CASSLQGAGRNYGYTF
-	few	TRBJ1-2	TRBV12-3/TRBV12-4	TGTGCCAGCAGTTTCCCCGGGGGGGAAATATTTTATGGCTACACCTTC	CASSFPGGEIFYGYTF
TRBD1	-	TRBJ2-7	TRBV12-3/TRBV12-4	TGTGCCAGCAGTACACCGGGACAGGGGGACTACGAGCAGTACTTC	CASSTPGQGDYEQYF
TRBD2	-	TRBJ2-7	TRBV2	TGTGCCAGCACCAGCGGGATCTACGAGCAGTACTTC	CASTSGIYEQYF
-	once	TRBJ1-2	TRBV5-1	TGCGCCAGCAGCTGGGGACGGGACCTCGGTGGCTACACCTTC	CASSWGRDLGGYTF
-	few	TRBJ2-7	TRBV2	TGCGCCAGCAGCCAAGATCCGCAGGGGACCTACGAGCAGTACTTC	CASSQDPQGTYEQYF
-	-	TRBJ1-1	TRBV7-9	TGTGCCAGCAGCTTAGAAGGTATACAATTGCTGAACACTGAAGCTTTCTTT	CASSLEGIQLLNTEAFF
-	many	TRBJ2-7	TRBV12-3/TRBV12-4	TGTGCCAGCAGTCGCACAACTAGCTCAGCTAGGGAGCAGTACTTC	CASSRTTSSAREQYF
-	few	TRBJ1-6	TRBV7-9	TGTGCCAGCAGCCAACAGGGTAGTTCACCCCTCCACTTT	CASSQQGSSPLHF
-	-	TRBJ2-5	TRBV10-3	TGTGCCAGCAGTGAGTCTAGTGCCCAAGAGACCCAGTACTTC	CASSESSAQETQYF
-	many	TRBJ1-2	TRBV2	TGTGCCAGCAGTGATGGGGAAAAGGGCTACACCTTC	CASSDGEKGYTF
-	-	TRBJ2-1	TRBV7-3	TGTGCCAGCAGCTTACGGGATCGCGCGGGTGAGCAGTTCTTC	CASSLRDRAGEQFF
-	many	TRBJ1-4	TRBV20-1	TGCAGTGCTAGTCATAGGGAAAAACTGTTTTTT	CSASHREKLFF
TRBD1	many	TRBJ2-5	TRBV14	TGTGCCAGCAGCCAAGAGCAGGGGGCGAAGGAGACCCAGTACTTC	CASSQEQGAKETQYF
-	few	TRBJ1-1	TRBV25-1	TGTGCCAGCAGTGAGGCGGGGGGTAGGTACACTGAAGCTTCCTTT	CASSEAGGRYTEASF
TRBD1	many	TRBJ2-7	TRBV6-5	TGTGCCAGCAGTTGGGACAGGGTCCCCTACGAGCAGTACTTC	CASSWDRVPYEQYF
-	many	TRBJ1-1	TRBV7-9	TGTGCCAGCAGTCCCAGGGGACTGGGGAACACTGAAGCTTTCTTT	CASSPRGLGNTEAFF
-	many	TRBJ1-3	TRBV9	TGTGCCAGCAGCGTAGGGACGGGGATCTCTGGAAACACCATATATTTT	CASSVGTGISGNTIYF
-	many	TRBJ2-7	TRBV5-1	TGCGCCAGCAGCTTGGGGGCAGGGTCAAACGAGCAGTACTTC	CASSLGAGSNEQYF
-	many	TRBJ1-4	TRBV7-2	TGTGCCAGCAGCCATAGGGGGGGCAGGAATGAAAAACTGTTTTTT	CASSHRGGRNEKLFF
-	few	TRBJ2-7	TRBV5-1	TGCGCCAGCTCCAGTGTTCCCGGGACACCCAACTACGAGCAGTACTTC	CASSSVPGTPNYEQYF
-	many	TRBJ2-5	TRBV4-2	TGTGCCAGCAGCCAAGACATGCGAACAAAGCGGGAGACCCAGTACTTC	CASSQDMRTKRETQYF
-	-	TRBJ2-7	TRBV2	TGTGCCAGCACCGGGGCACAGCTAACTTACGAGCAGTACTTC	CASTGAQLTYEQYF
-	many	TRBJ2-7	TRBV20-1	TGCAGTGCTATTGTTGGGGCAGCTCGCTCCTACGAGCAGTACTTC	CSAIVGAARSYEQYF
-	-	TRBJ2-5	TRBV11-2	TGTGCCAGCAGCTTATTCGAGACAGGCCAAGAGACCCAGTACTTC	CASSLFETGQETQYF